This entry is about one T cell receptor beta chain. Its antigen is not identified. Controls matched for sex and age were healthy donors. The authors negatively isolated CD8+ and CD4+ T cells and FACS-enriched TEMRA cells. An input of about 0.5 to 1 ug of RNA was subjected to reverse transcription using random hexamers. Across 54 Vbeta and 13 Jbeta, immunoSEQ multiplex PCR amplified TCR beta CDR3. MiXCR was run by TCRdb on the immunoSEQ multiplex PCR reads, yielding one entry per CDR3 protein. Seen here are about 200,000 distinct CDR3 sequences, 85% to 95% observed once, and the top ten hold roughly 0.1%. Deletions cut 6 bases from V and 2 bases from J, with 10 bases between. The CDR3 length is 13 residues. CDR1 and CDR2 (germline): MNHEY, SMNVEV (reference sequence). This entry belongs to a study of CD8 T cells in Susac syndrome. Overall study findings and caveats: That the number of individuals in its TCR sequencing and HLA analysis was relatively small was acknowledged by the study.

This TCR was recovered from a human donor in good health. The rearrangement joins TRBV27 to TRBJ2-5; D unresolved. Specimen: CD4+ T cells from PBMCs. CDR3 residues: CASRWYSQETQYF. The CDR3 DNA follows: TGTGCCAGCAGATGGTACAGTCAAGAGACCCAGTACTTC.